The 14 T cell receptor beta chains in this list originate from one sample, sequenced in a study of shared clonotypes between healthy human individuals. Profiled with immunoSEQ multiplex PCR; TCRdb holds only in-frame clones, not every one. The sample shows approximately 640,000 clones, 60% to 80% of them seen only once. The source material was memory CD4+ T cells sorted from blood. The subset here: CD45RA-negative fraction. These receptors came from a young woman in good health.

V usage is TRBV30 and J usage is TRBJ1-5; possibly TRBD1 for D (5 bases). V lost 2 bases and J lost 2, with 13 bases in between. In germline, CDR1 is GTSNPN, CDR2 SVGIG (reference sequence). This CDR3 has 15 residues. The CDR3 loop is CAWSPGGGGNQPQHF. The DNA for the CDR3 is TGTGCCTGGAGTCCAGGCGGAGGGGGCAATCAGCCCCAGCATTTT.

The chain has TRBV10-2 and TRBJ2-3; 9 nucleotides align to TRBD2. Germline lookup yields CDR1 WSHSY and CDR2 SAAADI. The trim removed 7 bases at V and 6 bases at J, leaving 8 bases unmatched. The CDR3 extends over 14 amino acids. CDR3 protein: CASNLGGRGDTQYF. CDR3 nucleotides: TGCGCCAGCAATCTAGGCGGGAGGGGGGATACGCAGTATTTT.

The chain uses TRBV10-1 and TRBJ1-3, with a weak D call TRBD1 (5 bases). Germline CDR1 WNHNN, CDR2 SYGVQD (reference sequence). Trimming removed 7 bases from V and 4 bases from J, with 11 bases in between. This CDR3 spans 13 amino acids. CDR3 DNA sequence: TGCGCCAGCACTGGGGACTTCGGAAACACCATATATTTT. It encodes CASTGDFGNTIYF.

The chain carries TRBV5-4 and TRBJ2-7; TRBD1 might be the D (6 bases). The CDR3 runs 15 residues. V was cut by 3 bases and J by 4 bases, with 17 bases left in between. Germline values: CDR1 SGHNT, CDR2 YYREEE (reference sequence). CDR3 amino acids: CASSWAGEMDYEQYF. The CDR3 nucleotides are TGTGCCAGCAGCTGGGCAGGGGAAATGGATTACGAGCAGTACTTC.

The CDR3 loop is CASSILSGSTYEQYF. The DNA for the CDR3 is TGTGCCAGTAGTATATTAAGCGGGAGTACGTACGAGCAGTACTTC. The J gene is TRBJ2-7, the V gene TRBV19; 8 bases align to TRBD2. This CDR3 is 15 amino acids long. With V trimmed by 2 bases and J by 4 bases, 7 bases remained unmatched. The germline CDR1 and CDR2 sequences are LNHDA and SQIVND (reference sequence).

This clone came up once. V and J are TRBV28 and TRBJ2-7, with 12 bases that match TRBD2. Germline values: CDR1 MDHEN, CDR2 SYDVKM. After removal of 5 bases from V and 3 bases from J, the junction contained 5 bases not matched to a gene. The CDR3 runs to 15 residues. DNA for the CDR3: TGTGCCAGCAGTAGCGGGACTAGCGGGTACTACGAGCAGTACTTC. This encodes CASSSGTSGYYEQYF.

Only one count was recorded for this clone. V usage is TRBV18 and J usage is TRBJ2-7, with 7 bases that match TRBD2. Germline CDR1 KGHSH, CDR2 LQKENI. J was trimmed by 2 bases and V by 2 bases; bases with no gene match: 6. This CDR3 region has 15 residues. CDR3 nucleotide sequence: TGTGCCAGCTCACCAGAAGCGGGACGCCCCTACGAGCAGTACTTC. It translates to CASSPEAGRPYEQYF.

CDR3 region: CASRRASGGETQYF. The DNA of the CDR3 is TGTGCCAGCCGTCGAGCTAGCGGGGGGGAGACCCAGTACTTC. The rearrangement uses TRBV27 and TRBJ2-5; TRBD2 matches 11 bases. With 8 bases clipped from V and 5 bases from J, the junction kept 7 bases outside the gene matches. The germline CDR1 and CDR2 sequences are MNHEY and SMNVEV (reference sequence). The CDR3 sequence is 14 residues long.

The DNA for the CDR3 is TGTGCCAGCAGTGAACGGCTAGGGAACTATGGCTACACCTTC. Protein: CASSERLGNYGYTF. The rearrangement links TRBV2 to TRBJ1-2; D call uncertain. CDR1 and CDR2 from the germline V gene are SNHLY and FYNNEI. V dropped 2 bases and J dropped 2 bases, with 9 bases sitting between them. There are 14 residues in the CDR3. The whole variable domain, filled in from reference TRBV2 and TRBJ1-2, reads EPEVTQTPSHQVTQMGQEVILRCVPISNHLYFYWYRQILGQKVEFLVSFYNNEISEKSEIFDDQFSVERPDGSNFTLKIRSTKLEDSAMYFCASSERLGNYGYTFGSGTRLTVV.

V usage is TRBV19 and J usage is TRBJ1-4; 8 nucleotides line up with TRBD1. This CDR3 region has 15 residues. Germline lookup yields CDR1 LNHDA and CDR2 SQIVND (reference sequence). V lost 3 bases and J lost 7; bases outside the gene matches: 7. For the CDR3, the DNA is TGTGCCAGTAGTATCTCCCAGGGGGCAGGTGAAAAACTGTTTTTT. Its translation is CASSISQGAGEKLFF.

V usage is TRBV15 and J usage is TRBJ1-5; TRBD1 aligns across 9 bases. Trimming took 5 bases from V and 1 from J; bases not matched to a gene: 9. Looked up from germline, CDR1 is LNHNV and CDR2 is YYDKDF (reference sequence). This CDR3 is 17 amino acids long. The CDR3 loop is CATSGLDRGRSNQPQHF. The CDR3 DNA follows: TGTGCCACCAGCGGGTTGGACAGGGGTCGGAGCAATCAGCCCCAGCATTTT.

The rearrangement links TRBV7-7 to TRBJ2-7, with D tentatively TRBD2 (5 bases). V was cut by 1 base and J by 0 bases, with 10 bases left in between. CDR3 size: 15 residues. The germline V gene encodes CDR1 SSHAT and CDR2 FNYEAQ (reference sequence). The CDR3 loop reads CASSLGEGISYEQYF. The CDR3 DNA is TGTGCCAGCAGCTTAGGTGAGGGAATCTCCTACGAGCAGTACTTC.

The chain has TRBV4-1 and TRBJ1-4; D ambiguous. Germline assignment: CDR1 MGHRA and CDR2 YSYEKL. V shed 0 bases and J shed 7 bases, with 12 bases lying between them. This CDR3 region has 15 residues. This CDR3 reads CASSQDIGRSEKLFF. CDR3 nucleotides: TGCGCCAGCAGCCAAGATATCGGTAGAAGTGAAAAACTGTTTTTT.

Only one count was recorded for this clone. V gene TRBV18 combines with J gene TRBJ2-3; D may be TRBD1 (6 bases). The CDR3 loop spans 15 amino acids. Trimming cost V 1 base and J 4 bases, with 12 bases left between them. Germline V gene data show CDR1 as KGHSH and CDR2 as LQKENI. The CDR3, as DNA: TGTGCCAGCTCACCACGCCAGGGGTACGCAGATACGCAGTATTTT. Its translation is CASSPRQGYADTQYF. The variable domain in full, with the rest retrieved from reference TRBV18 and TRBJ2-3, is NAGVMQNPRHLVRRRGQEARLRCSPMKGHSHVYWYRQLPEEGLKFMVYLQKENIIDESGMPKERFSAEFPKEGPSILRIQQVVRGDSAAYFCASSPRQGYADTQYFGPGTRLTVL.